A single sample gave rise to the 2 T cell receptor beta chains below, sequenced in a study of blood T cell repertoires in COVID-19. This table comes from immunoSEQ multiplex PCR, and its TCRdb copy is limited to in-frame clones, with some not included. The data show around 84,000 clones, under 80% seen once. The specimen sequenced was peripheral blood. These receptor sequences come from a man aged 55 to 69 with COVID-19, enrolled during active disease.

CDR3 coding DNA: TGCAGCGTTGCCGTTGACTCGATGAACACTGAAGCTTTCTTT. Protein sequence: CSVAVDSMNTEAFF. The chain is built from TRBV29-1 and TRBJ1-1; no reliable D call. Per germline, CDR1 SQVTM and CDR2 ANQGSEA. The CDR3 length is 14 residues. V lost 4 bases and J 0 bases, leaving 12 bases between the germline ends.

The V and J genes are TRBV2 and TRBJ1-2; maybe TRBD1 (6 bases). The CDR3 consists of 12 residues. Trimming took 4 bases from V and 5 from J, leaving 8 bases between them. The germline V gene has CDR1 SNHLY and CDR2 FYNNEI. CDR3 DNA: TGTGCCAGCAGTGTGGACAGATATGGCTACACCTTC. It encodes CASSVDRYGYTF.